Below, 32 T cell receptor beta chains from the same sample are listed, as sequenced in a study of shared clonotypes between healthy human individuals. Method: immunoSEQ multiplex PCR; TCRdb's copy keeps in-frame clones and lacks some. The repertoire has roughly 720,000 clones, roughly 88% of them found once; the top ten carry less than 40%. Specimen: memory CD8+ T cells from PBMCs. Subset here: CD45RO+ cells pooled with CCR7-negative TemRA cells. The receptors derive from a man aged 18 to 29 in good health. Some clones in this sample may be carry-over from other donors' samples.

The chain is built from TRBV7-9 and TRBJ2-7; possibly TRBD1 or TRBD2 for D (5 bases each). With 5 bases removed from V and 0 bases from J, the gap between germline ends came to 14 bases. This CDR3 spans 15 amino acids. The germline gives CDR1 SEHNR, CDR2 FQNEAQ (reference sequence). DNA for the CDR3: TGTGCCAGCAGCGCAGGGACGGGGAGCTCCTACGAGCAGTACTTC. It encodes CASSAGTGSSYEQYF.

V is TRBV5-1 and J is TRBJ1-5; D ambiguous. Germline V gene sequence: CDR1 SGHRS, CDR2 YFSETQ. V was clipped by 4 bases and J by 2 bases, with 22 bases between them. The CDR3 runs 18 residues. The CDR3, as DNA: TGCGCCAGCAGCCATTCATTCTGTTGCTCGAGCCGCAATCAGCCCCAGCATTTT. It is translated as CASSHSFCCSSRNQPQHF.

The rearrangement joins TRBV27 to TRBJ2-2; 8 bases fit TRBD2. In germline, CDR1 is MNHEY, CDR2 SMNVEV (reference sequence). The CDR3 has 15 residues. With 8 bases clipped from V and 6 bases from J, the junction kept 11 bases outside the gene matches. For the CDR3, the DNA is TGTGCCAGCCGAACAGAGCGGGAGTGGGCCGGGGAGCTGTTTTTT. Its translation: CASRTEREWAGELFF.

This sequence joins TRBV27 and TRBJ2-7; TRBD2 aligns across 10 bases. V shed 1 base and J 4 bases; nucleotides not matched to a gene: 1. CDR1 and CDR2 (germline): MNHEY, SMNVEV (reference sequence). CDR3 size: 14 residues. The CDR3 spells CASSLLAGGYEQYF. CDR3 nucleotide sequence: TGTGCCAGCAGTTTATTAGCGGGAGGTTACGAGCAGTACTTC.

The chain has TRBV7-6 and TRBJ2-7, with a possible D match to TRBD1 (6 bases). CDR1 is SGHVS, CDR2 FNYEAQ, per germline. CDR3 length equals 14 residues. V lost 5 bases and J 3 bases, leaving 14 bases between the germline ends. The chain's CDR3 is CASSPQRGSYEQYF. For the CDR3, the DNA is TGTGCCAGCAGCCCCCAAAGGGGGAGCTACGAGCAGTACTTC. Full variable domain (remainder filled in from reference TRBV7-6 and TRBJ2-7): GAGVSQSPRYKVTKRGQDVALRCDPISGHVSLYWYRQALGQGPEFLTYFNYEAQQDKSGLPNDRFSAERPEGSISTLTIQRTEQRDSAMYRCASSPQRGSYEQYFGPGTRLTVT.

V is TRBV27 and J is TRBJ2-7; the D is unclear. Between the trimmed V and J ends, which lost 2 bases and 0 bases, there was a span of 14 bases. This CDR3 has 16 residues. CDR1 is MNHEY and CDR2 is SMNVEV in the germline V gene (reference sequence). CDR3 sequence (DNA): TGTGCCAGCAGTTTAAATTACGACCGGAGCTCCTACGAGCAGTACTTC. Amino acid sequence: CASSLNYDRSSYEQYF.

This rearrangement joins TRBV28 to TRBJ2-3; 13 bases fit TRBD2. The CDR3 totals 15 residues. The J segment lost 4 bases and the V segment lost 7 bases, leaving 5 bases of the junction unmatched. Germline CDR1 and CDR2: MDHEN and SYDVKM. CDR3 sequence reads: CASTPGLAGPDTQYF. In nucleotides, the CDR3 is TGTGCCAGCACCCCGGGACTAGCGGGACCAGATACGCAGTATTTT.

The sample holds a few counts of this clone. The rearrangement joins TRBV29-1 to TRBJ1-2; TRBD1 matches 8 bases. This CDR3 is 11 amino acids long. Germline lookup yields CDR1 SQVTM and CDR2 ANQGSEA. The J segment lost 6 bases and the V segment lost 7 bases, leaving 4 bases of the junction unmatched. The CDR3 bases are TGCAGCGACAACAGGGGGAATGGCTACACCTTC. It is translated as CSDNRGNGYTF.

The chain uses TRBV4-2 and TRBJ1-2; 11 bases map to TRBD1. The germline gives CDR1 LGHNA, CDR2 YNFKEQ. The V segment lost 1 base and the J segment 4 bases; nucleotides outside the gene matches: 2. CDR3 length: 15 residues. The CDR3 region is CASSQGGTGGYGYTF. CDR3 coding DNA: TGTGCCAGCAGCCAAGGGGGGACAGGGGGCTATGGCTACACCTTC.

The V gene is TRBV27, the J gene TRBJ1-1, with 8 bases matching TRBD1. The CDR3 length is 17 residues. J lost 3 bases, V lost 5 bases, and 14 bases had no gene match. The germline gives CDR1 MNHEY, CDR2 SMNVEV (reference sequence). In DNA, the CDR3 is TGTGCCAGCAGTATCCGGACAGGGAATATCATGGACACTGAAGCTTTCTTT. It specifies CASSIRTGNIMDTEAFF.

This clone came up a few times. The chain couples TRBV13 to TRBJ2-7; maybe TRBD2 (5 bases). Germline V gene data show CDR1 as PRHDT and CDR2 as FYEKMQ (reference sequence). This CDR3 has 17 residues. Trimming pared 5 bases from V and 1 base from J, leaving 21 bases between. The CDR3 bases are TGTGCCAGCAGCCCTCCCCGAGCCGGGATAATGTCCTACGAGCAGTACTTC. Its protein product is CASSPPRAGIMSYEQYF.

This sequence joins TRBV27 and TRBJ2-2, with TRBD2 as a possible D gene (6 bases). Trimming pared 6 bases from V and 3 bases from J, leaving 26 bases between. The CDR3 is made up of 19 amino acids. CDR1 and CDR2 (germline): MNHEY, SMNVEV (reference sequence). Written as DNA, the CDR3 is TGTGCCAGCAGACCGGGGGTGGCGGGGCCTGAGAGATACACCGGGGAGCTGTTTTTT. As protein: CASRPGVAGPERYTGELFF.

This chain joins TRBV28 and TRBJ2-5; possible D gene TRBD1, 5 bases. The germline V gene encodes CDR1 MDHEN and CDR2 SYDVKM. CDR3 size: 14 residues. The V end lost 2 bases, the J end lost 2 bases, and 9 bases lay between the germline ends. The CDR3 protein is CASSLRGRQETQYF. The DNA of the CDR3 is TGTGCCAGCAGTTTAAGGGGTCGGCAAGAGACCCAGTACTTC.

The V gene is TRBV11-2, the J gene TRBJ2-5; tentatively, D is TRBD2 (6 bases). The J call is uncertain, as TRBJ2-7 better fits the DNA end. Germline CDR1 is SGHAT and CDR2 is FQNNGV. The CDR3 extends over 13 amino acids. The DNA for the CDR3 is TGTGCCAGCAGCTTTCAGACTAGCTACGAGCAGTACTTC. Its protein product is CASSFQTSYEQYF.

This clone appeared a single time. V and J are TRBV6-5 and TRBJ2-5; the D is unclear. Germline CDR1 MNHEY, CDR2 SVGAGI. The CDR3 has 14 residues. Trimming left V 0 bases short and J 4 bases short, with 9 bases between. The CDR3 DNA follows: TGTGCCAGCAGTTACTCGATGGCACCAGAGACCCAGTACTTC. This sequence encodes CASSYSMAPETQYF.

This CDR3 is CASSRQGLGVNTEAFF. The CDR3 DNA sequence: TGTGCCAGCAGCCGCCAGGGCCTTGGGGTGAACACTGAAGCTTTCTTT. This rearrangement joins TRBV5-6 to TRBJ1-1; a possible D gene is TRBD1 (5 bases). CDR3 length equals 16 residues. Germline CDR1 and CDR2: SGHDT and YYEEEE. The V end was cut by 4 bases, the J end by 0 bases, with 16 bases between. The entire variable domain, with the rest obtained from reference TRBV5-6 and TRBJ1-1, is as follows: DAGVTQSPTHLIKTRGQQVTLRCSPKSGHDTVSWYQQALGQGPQFIFQYYEEEERQRGNFPDRFSGHQFPNYSSELNVNALLLGDSALYLCASSRQGLGVNTEAFFGQGTRLTVV.

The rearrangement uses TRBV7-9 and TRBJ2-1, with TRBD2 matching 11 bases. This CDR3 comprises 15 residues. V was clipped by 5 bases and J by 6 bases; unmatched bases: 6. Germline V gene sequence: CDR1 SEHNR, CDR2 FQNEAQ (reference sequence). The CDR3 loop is CASSQLAGVFNEQFF. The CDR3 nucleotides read TGTGCCAGCAGCCAACTAGCGGGAGTCTTCAATGAGCAGTTCTTC.

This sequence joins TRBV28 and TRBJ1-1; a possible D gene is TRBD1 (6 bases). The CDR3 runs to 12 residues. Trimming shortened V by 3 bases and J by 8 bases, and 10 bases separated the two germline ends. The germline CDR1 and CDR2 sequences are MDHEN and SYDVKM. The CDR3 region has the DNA TGTGCCAGCAGTTTCGGGACAAAGGAAGCTTTCTTT. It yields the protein CASSFGTKEAFF.

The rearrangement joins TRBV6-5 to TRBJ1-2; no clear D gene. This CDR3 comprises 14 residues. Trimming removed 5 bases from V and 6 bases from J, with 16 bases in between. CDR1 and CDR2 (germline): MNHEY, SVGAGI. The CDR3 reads CASSGVGYGNGYTF. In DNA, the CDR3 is TGTGCCAGCAGTGGTGTGGGCTACGGAAATGGCTACACCTTC.

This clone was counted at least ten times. In DNA, the CDR3 is TGTGCCAGCAGTGAAGAAGGGGCTCAGCCCCAGCATTTT. Protein sequence: CASSEEGAQPQHF. V and J are TRBV7-3 and TRBJ1-5, with D perhaps TRBD1 (5 bases). The germline CDR1 and CDR2 sequences are SGHTA and FQGTGA. The CDR3 extends over 13 amino acids. Trimming cost V 6 bases and J 6 bases, with 12 bases left between them.

The CDR3 nucleotides are TGTGCCAGCAGCCAGATCCTCTACAATGAGCAGTTCTTC. It is translated as CASSQILYNEQFF. This rearrangement joins TRBV6-5 to TRBJ2-1; D unresolved. The germline V gene encodes CDR1 MNHEY and CDR2 SVGAGI. The CDR3 is 13 amino acids. The ends were cut back, 6 bases at V and 3 bases at J, with 9 bases in the middle.

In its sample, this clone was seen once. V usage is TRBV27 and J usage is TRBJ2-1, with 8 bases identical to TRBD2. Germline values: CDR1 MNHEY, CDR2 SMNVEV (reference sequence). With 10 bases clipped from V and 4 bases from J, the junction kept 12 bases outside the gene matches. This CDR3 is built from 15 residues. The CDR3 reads CATAGGGPGYNEQFF. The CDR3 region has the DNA TGTGCCACCGCGGGGGGAGGGCCAGGGTACAATGAGCAGTTCTTC.

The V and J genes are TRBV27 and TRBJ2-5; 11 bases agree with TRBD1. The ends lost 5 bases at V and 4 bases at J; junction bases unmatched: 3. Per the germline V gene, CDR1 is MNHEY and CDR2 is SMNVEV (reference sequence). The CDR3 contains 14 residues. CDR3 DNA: TGTGCCAGCAGTGCGGGACAGGGGGGAGAGACCCAGTACTTC. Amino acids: CASSAGQGGETQYF.

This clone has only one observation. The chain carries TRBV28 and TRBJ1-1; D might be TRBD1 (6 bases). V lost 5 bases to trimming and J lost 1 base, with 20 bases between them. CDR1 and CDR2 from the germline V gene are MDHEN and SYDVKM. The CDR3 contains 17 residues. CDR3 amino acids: CASSAGDGGRGNTEAFF. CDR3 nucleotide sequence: TGTGCCAGCAGTGCTGGGGATGGTGGCAGGGGGAACACTGAAGCTTTCTTT.

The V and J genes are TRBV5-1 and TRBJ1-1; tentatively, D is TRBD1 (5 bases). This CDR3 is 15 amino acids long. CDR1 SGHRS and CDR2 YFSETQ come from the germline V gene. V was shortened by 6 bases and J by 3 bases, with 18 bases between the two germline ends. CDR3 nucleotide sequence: TGCGCCAGCACCGTGGGGAGGGGAGGGGACACTGAAGCTTTCTTT. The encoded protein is CASTVGRGGDTEAFF.

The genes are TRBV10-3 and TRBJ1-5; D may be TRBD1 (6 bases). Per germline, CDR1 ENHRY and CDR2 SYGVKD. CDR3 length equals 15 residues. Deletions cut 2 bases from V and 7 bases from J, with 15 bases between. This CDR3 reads CAISEVAEGDQPQHF. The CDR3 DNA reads TGTGCCATCAGTGAGGTGGCAGAGGGGGACCAGCCCCAGCATTTT.

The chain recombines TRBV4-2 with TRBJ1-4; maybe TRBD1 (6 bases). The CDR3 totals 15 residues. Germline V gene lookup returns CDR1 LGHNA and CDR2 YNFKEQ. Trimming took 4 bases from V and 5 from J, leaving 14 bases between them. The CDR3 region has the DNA TGTGCCAGCAGCCCGAACTCAGGGGCGAATGAAAAACTGTTTTTT. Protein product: CASSPNSGANEKLFF.

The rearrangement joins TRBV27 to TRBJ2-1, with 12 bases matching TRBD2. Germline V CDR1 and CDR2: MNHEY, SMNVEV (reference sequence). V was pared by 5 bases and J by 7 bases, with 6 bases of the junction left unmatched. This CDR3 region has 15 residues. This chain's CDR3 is CASSLTSGRTNEQFF. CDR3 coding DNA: TGTGCCAGCAGTCTAACTAGCGGGAGGACTAATGAGCAGTTCTTC.

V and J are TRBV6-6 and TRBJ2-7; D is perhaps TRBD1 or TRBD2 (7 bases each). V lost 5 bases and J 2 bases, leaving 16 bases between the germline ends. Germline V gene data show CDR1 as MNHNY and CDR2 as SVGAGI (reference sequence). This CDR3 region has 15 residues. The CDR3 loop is CASSTGGQSTYEQYF. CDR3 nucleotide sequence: TGTGCCAGCAGTACGGGGGGACAGTCAACCTACGAGCAGTACTTC.

The CDR3 region has the DNA TGCGCCAGCAGCTTGGAAAACGAAGAGACCCAGTACTTC. Residues: CASSLENEETQYF. The rearrangement links TRBV5-1 to TRBJ2-5, with no clear D. This CDR3 contains 13 residues. Germline loops: CDR1 SGHRS, CDR2 YFSETQ. With 0 bases removed from V and 3 bases from J, the gap between germline ends came to 6 bases.

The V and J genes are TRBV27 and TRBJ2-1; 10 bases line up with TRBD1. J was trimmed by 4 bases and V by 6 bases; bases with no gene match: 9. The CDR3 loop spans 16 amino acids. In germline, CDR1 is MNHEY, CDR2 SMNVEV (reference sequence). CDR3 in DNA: TGTGCCAGCAGAGGGGGAGAGGGACAGGGGTACAATGAGCAGTTCTTC. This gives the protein CASRGGEGQGYNEQFF.

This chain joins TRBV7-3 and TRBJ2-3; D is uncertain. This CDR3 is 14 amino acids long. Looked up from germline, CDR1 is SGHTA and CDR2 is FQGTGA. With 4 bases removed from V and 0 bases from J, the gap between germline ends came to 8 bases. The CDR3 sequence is CASSSVGSTDTQYF. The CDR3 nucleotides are TGTGCCAGCAGCTCGGTCGGTAGCACAGATACGCAGTATTTT. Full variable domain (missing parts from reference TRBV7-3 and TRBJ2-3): GAGVSQTPSNKVTEKGKYVELRCDPISGHTALYWYRQSLGQGPEFLIYFQGTGAADDSGLPNDRFFAVRPEGSVSTLKIQRTERGDSAVYLCASSSVGSTDTQYFGPGTRLTVL.